The rows below give T cell receptor beta chains drawn from one sample of a study of HIV-infected children after antiretroviral therapy interruption. TCRdb used MiXCR to reprocess the 3' RACE reads, holding one entry per CDR3 protein. This table has 40,000 to 50,000 distinct CDR3 sequences, about 4.3% appearing once. This specimen consisted of CD45RA+ CD4+ T cells from PBMCs, pooled from several time points, obtained from a donor given antiretroviral therapy, either interrupted or continuous. The receptors originated from a pool of human donors with HIV. Each CDR3 is given with its conserved first and last residue. The order of the fields is D gene, V gene, J gene, clone size, CDR3 DNA, CDR3 protein. A D gene is named only where the DNA matches it firmly. The size entry is marked missing in some rows and otherwise reads once, few, many or a size class.

TRBD1	TRBV20-1	TRBJ2-5	many	TGCAGTGCGCATGACAGGGTGGGGGAGACCCAGTACTTC	CSAHDRVGETQYF
.	TRBV20-1	TRBJ1-5	many	TGCAGTGCTATTGAGACTAGCAATCAGCCCCAGCATTTT	CSAIETSNQPQHF
TRBD1	TRBV19	TRBJ1-2	many	TGTGCCAGTAGCCTACAGGGGGCCAACGATGGCTACACCTTC	CASSLQGANDGYTF
.	TRBV28	TRBJ2-7	many	TGTGCCAGCAGCGGGGGGGGGACAGGTTCCAACGAGCAGTACTTC	CASSGGGTGSNEQYF
TRBD2	TRBV7-2	TRBJ2-3	many	TGTGCCAGCAGCTTAAGGAGCGGGGCCACAGATACGCAGTATTTT	CASSLRSGATDTQYF
TRBD1	TRBV5-8	TRBJ1-1	.	TGTGCCAGCAGCTGGGGACAGGGAGTGACTGAAGCTTTCTTT	CASSWGQGVTEAFF
.	TRBV12-3/TRBV12-4	TRBJ2-1	many	TGTGCCAGCAGTTTGAGGTTTACAGGTTACAATGAGCAGTTCTTC	CASSLRFTGYNEQFF
.	TRBV29-1	TRBJ2-5	medium-sized	TGCAGCGTTAGGACCGCCCAAGAGACCCAGTACTTC	CSVRTAQETQYF
TRBD2	TRBV23-1	TRBJ2-2	many	TGCGCCAGCAGCCGGACTAGCGCCAACACCGGGGAGCTGTTTTTT	CASSRTSANTGELFF
.	TRBV3-2	TRBJ2-7	many	TGTGCCAGCAGCGGGACCGCCTACGAGCAGTACTTC	CASSGTAYEQYF
.	TRBV28	TRBJ2-7	few	TGTGCCAGCGCCTCCTACGAGCAGTACTTC	CASASYEQYF
.	TRBV3-1	TRBJ1-1	few	TGTGCAAGCACGAAGAAAATGAACACTGAAGCTTTCTTT	CASTKKMNTEAFF
.	TRBV20-1	TRBJ2-7	.	TGCAGCTTAACGGAGGGGGCGGCAGAAGACGAGCAGTACTTC	CSLTEGAAEDEQYF
.	TRBV9	TRBJ2-7	many	TGTGCCAGCAGCGTAGGTCCCGAGAGCTCCTACGAGCAGTACTTC	CASSVGPESSYEQYF
TRBD1	TRBV2	TRBJ1-6	many	TGTGCCAGCAGTGCTGGACAGGTTCTAAATTCACCCCTCCACTTT	CASSAGQVLNSPLHF
.	TRBV28	TRBJ1-5	.	TGTGCCAGCAGTTTAAGGGTCGGAAATAGCAATCAGCCCCAGCATTTT	CASSLRVGNSNQPQHF
.	TRBV19	TRBJ1-1	many	TGTGCCAGTAGCCGGCAGGTCGCATTCGAAGCTTTCTTT	CASSRQVAFEAFF
.	TRBV7-8	TRBJ2-2	many	TGTGCCAGTGGTATAGGGGACACCGGGGAGCTGTTTTTT	CASGIGDTGELFF
.	TRBV20-1	TRBJ1-2	.	TGCAGTGCCCGGGACAATAACTATGGCTACACCTTC	CSARDNNYGYTF
TRBD2	TRBV6-6	TRBJ2-5	many	TGTGCCGCCACTAGGACTAGCCAAGAGACCCAGTACTTC	CAATRTSQETQYF
.	TRBV20-1	TRBJ1-5	many	TGCAGTGCTTGGCGAGGGGGGGGGAGCAATCAGCCCCAGCATTTT	CSAWRGGGSNQPQHF
.	TRBV12-3/TRBV12-4	TRBJ2-1	many	TGTGCCAGCAGTTGGACCAGGGCCGATGAGCAGTTCTTC	CASSWTRADEQFF
.	TRBV27	TRBJ2-7	medium-sized	TGTGCCAGCAGGCGGACGGGGTCAAACGAGCAGTACTTC	CASRRTGSNEQYF
.	TRBV29-1	TRBJ1-2	many	TGCAGCGTTGGACAGAACTATGGCTACACCTTC	CSVGQNYGYTF
.	TRBV7-2	TRBJ2-5	.	TGTGCCAGCAGCTTACCCACCACCGGGATCCAGAGGGGAGAGACCCAGTACTTC	CASSLPTTGIQRGETQYF
.	TRBV12-3/TRBV12-4	TRBJ1-4	.	TGTGCCAGCAGATCAGGGAGTGAAAAACTGTTTTTT	CASRSGSEKLFF
.	TRBV7-9	TRBJ1-6	.	TGTGCCAGCAGCTTAGGGCAGCCATCCTCCCTCCACTTT	CASSLGQPSSLHF
.	TRBV29-1	TRBJ2-7	many	TGCAGCGGGGGCAGTCCGGAGGAGCAGTACTTC	CSGGSPEEQYF
.	TRBV24-1	TRBJ2-2	many	TGTGCCACCAGTTCCCTCCGGGACCAATCCGGGGAGCTGTTTTTT	CATSSLRDQSGELFF
.	TRBV7-8	TRBJ2-3	.	TGTGCCAGCAGCTTTGCAAGGGATACGCAGTATTTT	CASSFARDTQYF
.	TRBV5-6	TRBJ1-5	many	TGTGCCAGCAGCTTTACGGGGATGGGACAGCCCCAGCATTTT	CASSFTGMGQPQHF
TRBD1	TRBV20-1	TRBJ1-1	.	TGCAGTGCTAGAGACCGACAGGGAGGAGAGGCTGAAGCTTTCTTT	CSARDRQGGEAEAFF
.	TRBV11-2	TRBJ2-5	.	TGTGCCAGCTTAGATTGGTCTGAGACCCAGTACTTC	CASLDWSETQYF
.	TRBV20-1	TRBJ1-5	many	TGCAGTGCTAGAGGAGGAGGGACACATAGCAATCAGCCCCAGCATTTT	CSARGGGTHSNQPQHF
.	TRBV12-3/TRBV12-4	TRBJ2-3	many	TGTGCCAGCAGTTCTCCGCCAGGGGGGACAGATACGCAGTATTTT	CASSSPPGGTDTQYF
.	TRBV6-1	TRBJ2-1	many	TGTGCCAGCAGTGACAGTACCTACAATGAGCAGTTCTTC	CASSDSTYNEQFF